The clone carrying this TCR beta chain was picked up many times. As yet, its antigen is unknown. This specimen comes from a study of early T cells in non-severe SARS-CoV-2 infection. Study details: Sequenced material consisted of bulk RNA (from unsorted whole blood), and chains were unpaired. Points from the study as a whole: Matches to VDJdb favored anti-spike CD8 responses and missed private and CD4 specificities.

There are 15 residues in the CDR3. Germline assignment: CDR1 DFQATT and CDR2 SNEGSKA (reference sequence). V lost 1 base, J lost 1 base, and 4 bases stayed unmatched. Researchers tagged individual cDNA molecules with unique molecular identifiers. From the 5' RACE reads, TCRdb called clonotypes with MiXCR, one entry per CDR3 protein. In the table there are 55,000 to 65,000 distinct CDR3 sequences, 10% to 11% of which are singletons. The origin of this receptor is an adult who was a healthcare worker with PCR-confirmed SARS-CoV-2 infection or an uninfected control (not recorded which). The chain combines TRBV20-1 with TRBJ2-3; 8 bases are shared with TRBD2. The sequencing sample was made of whole blood. CDR3 bases: TGCAGTGCTAGAGGTGGTAGCGGGGGCACAGATACGCAGTATTTT. Translation: CSARGGSGGTDTQYF.